The next 5 T cell receptor beta chains were all read from a single sample in a study of blood T cell dynamics during melanoma immunotherapy. Time point noted: week 3, after first cycle of checkpoint inhibitor. Assay used: immunoSEQ multiplex PCR; TCRdb lists only in-frame clones, some missing. The data hold a few thousand clones, with 88% observed a single time. The specimen was blood, collected from a patient treated with checkpoint blockade. Every receptor here comes from a human donor with melanoma.

The genes are TRBV11-2 and TRBJ2-7, with 7 bases aligning to TRBD1. Unmatched junction bases numbered 3, after V lost 11 bases and J lost 2 bases. The CDR3 spans 11 residues. Looked up from germline, CDR1 is SGHAT and CDR2 is FQNNGV. The CDR3 DNA follows: TGTGCCTCGGGACAGACCTACGAGCAGTACTTC. This sequence encodes CASGQTYEQYF.

This chain links TRBV6-1 with TRBJ2-5, with a weak D call TRBD2 (6 bases). V was trimmed by 7 bases and J by 0 bases, leaving 12 bases between them. This CDR3 contains 14 residues. Germline-derived CDR1 and CDR2 are MNHNS and SASEGT. CDR3 DNA: TGTGCCAGCAAGAAAGGACTATACCAAGAGACCCAGTACTTC. This encodes CASKKGLYQETQYF.

The chain links TRBV19 to TRBJ1-2; 8 nucleotides line up with TRBD1. The ends lost 5 bases at V and 7 bases at J; junction bases unmatched: 9. This CDR3 contains 14 residues. The germline gives CDR1 LNHDA, CDR2 SQIVND (reference sequence). In DNA form, the CDR3 reads TGTGCCAGTAGTGCCTACTCCACAGGGGGTGGCTACACCTTC. This encodes CASSAYSTGGGYTF.

V gene TRBV19 combines with J gene TRBJ2-7; 11 positions agree with TRBD1. This CDR3 spans 15 amino acids. The trim removed 6 bases at V and 0 bases at J, leaving 4 bases unmatched. CDR1 is LNHDA, CDR2 SQIVND, per germline (reference sequence). CDR3 in DNA: TGTGCCAGTAGGGGACAGGGGGTTGCCTCCTACGAGCAGTACTTC. Residues: CASRGQGVASYEQYF. Combining the CDR3 with reference TRBV19 and TRBJ2-7 gives the whole variable domain DGGITQSPKYLFRKEGQNVTLSCEQNLNHDAMYWYRQDPGQGLRLIYYSQIVNDFQKGDIAEGYSVSREKKESFPLTVTSAQKNPTAFYLCASRGQGVASYEQYFGPGTRLTVT.

The chain has TRBV4-1 and TRBJ1-5; D unclear. Germline assignment: CDR1 MGHRA and CDR2 YSYEKL. The CDR3 runs 16 residues. With 0 bases removed from V and 0 bases from J, the gap between germline ends came to 9 bases. CDR3 loop: CASSQEGSGSNQPQHF. The CDR3 DNA reads TGCGCCAGCAGCCAAGAGGGTTCCGGTAGCAATCAGCCCCAGCATTTT.